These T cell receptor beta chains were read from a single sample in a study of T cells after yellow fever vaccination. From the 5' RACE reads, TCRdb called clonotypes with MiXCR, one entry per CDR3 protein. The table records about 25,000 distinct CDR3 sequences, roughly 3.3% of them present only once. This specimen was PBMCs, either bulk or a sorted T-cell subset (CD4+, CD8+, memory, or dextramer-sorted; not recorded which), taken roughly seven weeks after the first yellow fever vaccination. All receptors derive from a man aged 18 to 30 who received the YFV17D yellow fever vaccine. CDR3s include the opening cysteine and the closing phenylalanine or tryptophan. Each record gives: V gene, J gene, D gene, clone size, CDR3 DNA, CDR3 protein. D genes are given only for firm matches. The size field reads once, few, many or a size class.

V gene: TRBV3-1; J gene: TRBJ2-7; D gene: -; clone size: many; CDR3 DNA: TGTGCCAGCAGTCAGTACTCGGAGGACGAGCAGTACTTC; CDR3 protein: CASSQYSEDEQYF
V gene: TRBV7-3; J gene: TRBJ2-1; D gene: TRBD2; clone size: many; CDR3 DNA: TGTGCCAGCAGCCCCGGGACTAGCGGGGTGAGCTCCTACAATGAGCAGTTCTTC; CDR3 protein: CASSPGTSGVSSYNEQFF
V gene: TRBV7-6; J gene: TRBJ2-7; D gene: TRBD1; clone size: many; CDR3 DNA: TGTGCCAGCAGCTTAGAGCAGGGGGTGAGGTACGAGCAGTACTTC; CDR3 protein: CASSLEQGVRYEQYF
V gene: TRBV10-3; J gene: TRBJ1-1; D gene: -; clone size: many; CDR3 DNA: TGTGCCATCGCGCCAATCTACGCGGACACTGAAGCTTTCTTT; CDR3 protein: CAIAPIYADTEAFF
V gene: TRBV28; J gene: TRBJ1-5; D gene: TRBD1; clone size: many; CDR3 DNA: TGTGCCAGCAGTTTAGGGACAGGGGGAGATCAGCCCCAGCATTTT; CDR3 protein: CASSLGTGGDQPQHF
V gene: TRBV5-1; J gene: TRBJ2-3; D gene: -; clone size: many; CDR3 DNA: TGCGCCAGCAGCTTGGCCGCGGCGCAGTATTTT; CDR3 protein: CASSLAAAQYF
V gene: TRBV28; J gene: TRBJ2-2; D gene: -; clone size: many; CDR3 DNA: TGTGCCAGCAGTTTATCGGGGGGCATGGGGACCGGGGAGCTGTTTTTT; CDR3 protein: CASSLSGGMGTGELFF
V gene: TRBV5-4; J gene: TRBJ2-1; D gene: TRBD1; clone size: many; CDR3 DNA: TGTGCCAGCAGCTTCAGGGGGCCGCAGTTCTTC; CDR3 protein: CASSFRGPQFF
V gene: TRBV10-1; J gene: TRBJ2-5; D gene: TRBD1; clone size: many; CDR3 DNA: TGCGCCAGCAGCCGGACAGGCCAAGAGACCCAGTACTTC; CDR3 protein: CASSRTGQETQYF
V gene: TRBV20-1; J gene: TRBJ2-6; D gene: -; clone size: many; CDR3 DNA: TGCAGTGCTGCCGGAGTGTCTGGGGCCAACGTCCTGACTTTC; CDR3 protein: CSAAGVSGANVLTF
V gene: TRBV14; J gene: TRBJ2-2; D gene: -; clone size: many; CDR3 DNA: TGTGCCAGCAGCCAAGATCAAATTCGGCGGACAGCGAACACCGGGGAGCTGTTTTTT; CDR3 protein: CASSQDQIRRTANTGELFF
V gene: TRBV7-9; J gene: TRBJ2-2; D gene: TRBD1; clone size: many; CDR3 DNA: TGTGCCAGCAGCCTAAGGGACAGGGGGCACGGGGAGCTGTTTTTT; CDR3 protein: CASSLRDRGHGELFF
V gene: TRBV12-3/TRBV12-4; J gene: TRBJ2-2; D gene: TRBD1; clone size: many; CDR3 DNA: TGTGCCAGCAGCTCCGCCAGGGACAGAAACACCGGGGAGCTGTTTTTT; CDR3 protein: CASSSARDRNTGELFF
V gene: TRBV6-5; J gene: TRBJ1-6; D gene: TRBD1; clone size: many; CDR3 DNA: TGTGCCAGCACCCTAAGGGGGACAGGGGGTTCACCCCTCCACTTT; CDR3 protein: CASTLRGTGGSPLHF
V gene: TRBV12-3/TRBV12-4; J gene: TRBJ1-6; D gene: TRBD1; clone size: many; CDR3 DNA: TGTGCCAGCAGCCCTCGACAGGGGCCCGATTCACCCCTCCACTTT; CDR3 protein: CASSPRQGPDSPLHF
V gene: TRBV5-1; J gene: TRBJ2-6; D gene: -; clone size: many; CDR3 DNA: TGCGCCAGCAGCTTGGGTGGGACCTCTGGGGCCAACGTCCTGACTTTC; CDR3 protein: CASSLGGTSGANVLTF
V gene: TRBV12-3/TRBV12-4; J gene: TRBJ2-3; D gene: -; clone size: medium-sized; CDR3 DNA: TGTGCCAGCAGCCCAGGCACAGATACGCAGTATTTT; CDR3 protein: CASSPGTDTQYF
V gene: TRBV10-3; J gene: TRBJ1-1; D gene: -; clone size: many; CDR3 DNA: TGTGCCATCACAGGTATGGGGAACACTGAAGCTTTCTTT; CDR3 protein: CAITGMGNTEAFF
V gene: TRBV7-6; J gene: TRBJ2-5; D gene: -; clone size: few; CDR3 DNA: TGTGCCAGCAGCCTCGGGACGAACCAAGAGACCCAGTACTTC; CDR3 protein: CASSLGTNQETQYF
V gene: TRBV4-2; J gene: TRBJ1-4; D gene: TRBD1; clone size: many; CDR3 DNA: TGTGCCAGCACTGACAGGGAGGGCGAAAAACTGTTTTTT; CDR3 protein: CASTDREGEKLFF
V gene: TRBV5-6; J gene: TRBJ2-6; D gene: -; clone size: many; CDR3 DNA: TGTGCCGCGGGGTTCTCTGGGGCCAACGTCCTGACTTTC; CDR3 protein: CAAGFSGANVLTF
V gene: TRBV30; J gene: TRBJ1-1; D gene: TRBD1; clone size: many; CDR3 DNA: TGTGCCTGGAGTGTTTGGGACAGTGAAGCTTTCTTT; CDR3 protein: CAWSVWDSEAFF
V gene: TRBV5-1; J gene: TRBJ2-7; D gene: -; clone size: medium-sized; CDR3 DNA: TGCGCCAGCAGCTTGCTAGACAGCTTATACGAGCAGTACTTC; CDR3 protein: CASSLLDSLYEQYF
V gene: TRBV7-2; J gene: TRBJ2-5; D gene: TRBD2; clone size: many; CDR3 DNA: TGTGCCAGCAGCTTGGTCGGGGGGCAAGAGACCCAGTACTTC; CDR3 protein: CASSLVGGQETQYF
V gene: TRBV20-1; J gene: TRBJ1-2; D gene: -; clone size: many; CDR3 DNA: TGCAGTGCCATTAGCGGGGGGAATTTTCATGGCTACACCTTC; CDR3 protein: CSAISGGNFHGYTF
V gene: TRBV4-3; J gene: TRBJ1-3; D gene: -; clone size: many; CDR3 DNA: TGCGCCAGCAGCCAAGAAAGACTCTCCTCTGGAAACACCATATATTTT; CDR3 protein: CASSQERLSSGNTIYF
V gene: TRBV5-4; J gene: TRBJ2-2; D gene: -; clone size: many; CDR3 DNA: TGTGCCAGCAGCTTTGTCACCGGGGAGCTGTTTTTT; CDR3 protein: CASSFVTGELFF
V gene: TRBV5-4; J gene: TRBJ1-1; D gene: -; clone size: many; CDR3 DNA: TGTGCCAGCAGACCCGACAGTGACAACACTGAAGCTTTCTTT; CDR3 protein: CASRPDSDNTEAFF
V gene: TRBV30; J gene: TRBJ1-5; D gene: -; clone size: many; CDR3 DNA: TGTGCCTGGAGTCACGCGGGGGATCAGCCCCAGCATTTT; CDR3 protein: CAWSHAGDQPQHF
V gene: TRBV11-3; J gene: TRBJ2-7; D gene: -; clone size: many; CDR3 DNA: TGTGCCAGCAGCCCGGGACACTCCTACGAGCAGTACTTC; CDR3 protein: CASSPGHSYEQYF
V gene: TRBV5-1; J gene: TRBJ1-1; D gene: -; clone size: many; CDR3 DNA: TGCGCCAGCAGCTGGGAGGCTGGGACTGAAGCTTTCTTT; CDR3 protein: CASSWEAGTEAFF
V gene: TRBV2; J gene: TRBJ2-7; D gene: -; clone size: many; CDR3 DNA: TGTGCCAGCAGTGAAGGGGTGGTACGGAGCTACGAGCAGTACTTC; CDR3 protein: CASSEGVVRSYEQYF
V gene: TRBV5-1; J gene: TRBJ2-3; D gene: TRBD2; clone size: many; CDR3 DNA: TGCGCCAGCAGCTTGGCTAGCGGGGGGTCAGATACGCAGTATTTT; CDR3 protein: CASSLASGGSDTQYF
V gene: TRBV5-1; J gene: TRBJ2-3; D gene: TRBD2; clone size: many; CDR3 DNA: TGCGCCAGCAGCGCGGTCGGGACTAGCGGGATCGGTTCAGATACGCAGTATTTT; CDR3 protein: CASSAVGTSGIGSDTQYF
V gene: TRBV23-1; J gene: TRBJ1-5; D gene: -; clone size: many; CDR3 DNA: TGCGCCAGCAGTCAAGGTCAGCCCCAGCATTTT; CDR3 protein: CASSQGQPQHF
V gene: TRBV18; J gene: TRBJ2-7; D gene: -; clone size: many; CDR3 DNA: TGTGCCAGCTCACCACCGGGAAGCAGGTCCTACGAGCAGTACTTC; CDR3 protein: CASSPPGSRSYEQYF
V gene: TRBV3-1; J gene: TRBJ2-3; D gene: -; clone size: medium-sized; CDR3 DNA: TGTGCCAGCAGCCGAAACACAGATACGCAGTATTTT; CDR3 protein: CASSRNTDTQYF
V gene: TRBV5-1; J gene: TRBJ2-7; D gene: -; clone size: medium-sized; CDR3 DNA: TGCGCCAGCAGCGCCGGACAAGTCCCCGAGCAGTACTTC; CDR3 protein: CASSAGQVPEQYF
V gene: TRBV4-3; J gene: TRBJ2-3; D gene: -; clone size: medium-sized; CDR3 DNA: TGCGCCAGCAGCCAAGAACCAGGGCCCCAAAGCACAGATACGCAGTATTTT; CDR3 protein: CASSQEPGPQSTDTQYF
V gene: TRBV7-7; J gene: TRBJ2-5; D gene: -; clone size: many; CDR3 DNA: TGTGCCAGCAGCGAGCAGTACGGGGGACAAGAGACCCAGTACTTC; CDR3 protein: CASSEQYGGQETQYF
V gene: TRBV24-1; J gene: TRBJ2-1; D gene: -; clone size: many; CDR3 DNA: TGTGCCACCAGTGATATTCAAGGGGCCTCCTACAATGAGCAGTTCTTC; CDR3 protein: CATSDIQGASYNEQFF
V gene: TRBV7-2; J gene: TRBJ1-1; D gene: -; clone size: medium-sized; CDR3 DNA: TGTGCCAGCAGCCCTCCAGGGGAGGCTGAAGCTTTCTTT; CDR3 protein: CASSPPGEAEAFF
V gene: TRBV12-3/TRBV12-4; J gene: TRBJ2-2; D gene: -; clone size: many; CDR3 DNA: TGTGCCAGCGGACGGAGGACCGGGGAGCTGTTTTTT; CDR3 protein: CASGRRTGELFF
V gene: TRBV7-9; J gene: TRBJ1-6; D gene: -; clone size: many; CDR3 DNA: TGTGCCAGCAGCCCACAGGTGTCACCCCTCCACTTT; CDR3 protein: CASSPQVSPLHF
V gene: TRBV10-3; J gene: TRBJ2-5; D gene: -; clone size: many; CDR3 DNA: TGTGCCATCAGTGAGGGGGGAGAGACCCAGTACTTC; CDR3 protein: CAISEGGETQYF
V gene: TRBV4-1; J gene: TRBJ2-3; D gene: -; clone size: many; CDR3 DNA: TGCGCCAGCAGCGAAGGGGCGGTCGCAGATACGCAGTATTTT; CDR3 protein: CASSEGAVADTQYF
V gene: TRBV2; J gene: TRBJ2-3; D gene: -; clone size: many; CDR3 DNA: TGTGCCAGCAGAGACTACCCGGGACTTCCGTATTTT; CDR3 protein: CASRDYPGLPYF
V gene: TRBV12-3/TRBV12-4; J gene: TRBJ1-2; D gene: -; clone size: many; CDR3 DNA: TGTGCCAGCAGCCACGGGAGGGTCCGACGGGGCTACACCTTC; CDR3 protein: CASSHGRVRRGYTF
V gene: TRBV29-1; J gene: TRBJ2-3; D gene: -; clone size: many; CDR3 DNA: TGCAGCGTACTCGTGAGCACAGATACGCAGTATTTT; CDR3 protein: CSVLVSTDTQYF
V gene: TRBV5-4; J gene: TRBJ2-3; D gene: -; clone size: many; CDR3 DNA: TGTGCCAGCAGCTTGTTGGCACCCACAGATACGCAGTATTTT; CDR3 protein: CASSLLAPTDTQYF
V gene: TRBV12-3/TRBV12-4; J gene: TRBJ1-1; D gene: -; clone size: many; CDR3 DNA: TGTGCCAGCAGACTGAACACTGAAGCTTTCTTT; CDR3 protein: CASRLNTEAFF
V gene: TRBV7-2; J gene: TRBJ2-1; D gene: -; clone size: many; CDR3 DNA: TGTGCCAGCAGCCGCTCCGGGACTCCCGATGAGCAGTTCTTC; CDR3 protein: CASSRSGTPDEQFF